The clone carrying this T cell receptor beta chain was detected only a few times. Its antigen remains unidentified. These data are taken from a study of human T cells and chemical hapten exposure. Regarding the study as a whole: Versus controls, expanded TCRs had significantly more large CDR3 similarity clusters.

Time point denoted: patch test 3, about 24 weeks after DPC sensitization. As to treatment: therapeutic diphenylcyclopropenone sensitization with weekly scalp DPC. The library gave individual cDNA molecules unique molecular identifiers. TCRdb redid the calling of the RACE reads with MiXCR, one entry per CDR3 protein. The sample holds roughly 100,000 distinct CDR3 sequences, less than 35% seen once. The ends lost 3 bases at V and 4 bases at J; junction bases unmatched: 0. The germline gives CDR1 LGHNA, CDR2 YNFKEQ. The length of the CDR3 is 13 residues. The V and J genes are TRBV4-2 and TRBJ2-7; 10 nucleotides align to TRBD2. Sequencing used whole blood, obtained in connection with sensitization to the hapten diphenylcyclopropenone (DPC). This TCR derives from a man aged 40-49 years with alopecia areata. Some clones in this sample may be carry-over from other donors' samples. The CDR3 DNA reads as TGTGCCAGCAGCCAGGGACTAGCGTACGAGCAGTACTTC. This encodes CASSQGLAYEQYF.